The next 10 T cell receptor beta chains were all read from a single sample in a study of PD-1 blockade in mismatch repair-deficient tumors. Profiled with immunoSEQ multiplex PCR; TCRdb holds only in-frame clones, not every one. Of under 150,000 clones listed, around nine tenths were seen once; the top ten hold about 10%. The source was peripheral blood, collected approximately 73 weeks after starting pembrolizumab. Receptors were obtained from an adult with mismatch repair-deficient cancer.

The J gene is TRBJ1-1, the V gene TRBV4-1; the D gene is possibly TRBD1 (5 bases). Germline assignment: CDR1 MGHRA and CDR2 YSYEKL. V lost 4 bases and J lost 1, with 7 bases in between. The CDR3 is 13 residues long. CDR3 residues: CASSPTGNTEAFF. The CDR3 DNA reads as TGCGCCAGCAGCCCTACAGGGAACACTGAAGCTTTCTTT.

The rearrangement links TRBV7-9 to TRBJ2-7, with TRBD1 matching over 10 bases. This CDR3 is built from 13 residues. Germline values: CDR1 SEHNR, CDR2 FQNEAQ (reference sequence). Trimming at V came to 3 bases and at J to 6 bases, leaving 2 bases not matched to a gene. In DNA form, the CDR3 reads TGTGCCAGCAGCTTCCGGGACAGGGGCGAGCAGTACTTC. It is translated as CASSFRDRGEQYF.

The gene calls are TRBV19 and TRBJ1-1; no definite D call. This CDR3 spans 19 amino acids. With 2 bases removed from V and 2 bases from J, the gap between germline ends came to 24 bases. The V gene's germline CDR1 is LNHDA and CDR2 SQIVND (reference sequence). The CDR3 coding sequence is TGTGCCAGTAGTATAATCCTCGGGGAGCTTCCCCCTTTCAACACTGAAGCTTTCTTT. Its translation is CASSIILGELPPFNTEAFF.

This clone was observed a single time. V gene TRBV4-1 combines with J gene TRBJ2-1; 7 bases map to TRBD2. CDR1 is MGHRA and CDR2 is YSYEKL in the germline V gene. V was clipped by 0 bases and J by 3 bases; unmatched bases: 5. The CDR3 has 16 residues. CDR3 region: CASSQDLTGGYNEQFF. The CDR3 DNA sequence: TGCGCCAGCAGCCAAGATCTTACGGGAGGCTACAATGAGCAGTTCTTC.

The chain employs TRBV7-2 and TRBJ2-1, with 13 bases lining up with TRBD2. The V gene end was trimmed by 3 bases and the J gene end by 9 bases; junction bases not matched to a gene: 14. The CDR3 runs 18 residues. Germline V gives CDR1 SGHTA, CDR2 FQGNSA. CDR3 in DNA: TGTGCCAGCAGCTTCAACGGGACTAGCGGGATGCTGGGGGGTGAGCAGTTCTTC. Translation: CASSFNGTSGMLGGEQFF.

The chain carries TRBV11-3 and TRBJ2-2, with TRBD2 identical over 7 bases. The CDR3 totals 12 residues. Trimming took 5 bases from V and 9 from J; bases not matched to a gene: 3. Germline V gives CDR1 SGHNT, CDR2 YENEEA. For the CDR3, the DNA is TGTGCCAGCAGCGAGCGGGAACGGGAGCTGTTTTTT. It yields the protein CASSERERELFF.

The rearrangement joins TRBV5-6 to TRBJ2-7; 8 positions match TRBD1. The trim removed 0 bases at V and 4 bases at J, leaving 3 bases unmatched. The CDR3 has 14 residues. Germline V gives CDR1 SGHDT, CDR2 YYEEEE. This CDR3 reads CASSLETGEYEQYF. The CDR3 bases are TGTGCCAGCAGCTTGGAGACAGGGGAATACGAGCAGTACTTC.

The CDR3 sequence: CASSELAGGRYEQYF. The CDR3 region has the DNA TGTGCCAGCAGTGAATTAGCGGGAGGCCGGTACGAGCAGTACTTC. The chain carries TRBV6-1 and TRBJ2-7; 10 nucleotides align to TRBD2. This CDR3 comprises 15 residues. CDR1 and CDR2 (germline): MNHNS, SASEGT. V gave up 2 bases and J gave up 4 bases; unmatched junction bases: 5.

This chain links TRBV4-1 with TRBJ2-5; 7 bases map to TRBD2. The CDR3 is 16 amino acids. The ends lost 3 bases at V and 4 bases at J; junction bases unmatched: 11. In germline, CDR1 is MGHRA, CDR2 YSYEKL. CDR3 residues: CASSHLPTSLTETQYF. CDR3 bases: TGCGCCAGCAGCCACCTCCCGACTAGCCTTACAGAGACCCAGTACTTC.

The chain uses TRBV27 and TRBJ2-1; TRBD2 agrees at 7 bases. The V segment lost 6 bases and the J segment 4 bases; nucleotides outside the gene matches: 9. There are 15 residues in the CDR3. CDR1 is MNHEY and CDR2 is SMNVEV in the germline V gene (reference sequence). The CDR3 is CASRDIAGFYNEQFF. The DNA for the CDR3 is TGTGCCAGCAGAGATATAGCGGGCTTTTACAATGAGCAGTTCTTC.